This T cell receptor (beta chain) was sequenced during a study of beta chain features in type 1 diabetes. Across the study: The patient and healthy donor groups were comparable for age, gender and cell yields. Study-wide points: A PCR bias possibly favoring shorter templates would apply equally to patients and controls.

As to this clone: Its antigen remains unidentified.

CDR3 size: 15 residues. Germline CDR1 is SNHLY and CDR2 is FYNNEI. The trim removed 4 bases at V and 4 bases at J, leaving 7 bases unmatched. The whole isolated RNA underwent reverse transcription, so sequencing captured expressed TCRB transcripts. The protocol was immunoSEQ multiplex PCR, while the TCRdb copy is restricted to in-frame clones and leaves out a portion. The sample lists about 140,000 clones, around 7% occurring once. The sample was central memory CD4+ T cells from blood. The rearrangement uses TRBV2 and TRBJ1-5; 7 bases match TRBD1. The TCR was taken from a woman aged 25 to 39 in good health. CDR3: CASSALQGKNQPQHF. The CDR3 DNA reads as TGTGCCAGCAGTGCTTTACAGGGGAAGAATCAGCCCCAGCATTTT.